This entry lists 10 T cell receptor beta chains sequenced from one sample in a study of cytomegalovirus exposure and HLA in healthy donors. The PCR ran on 60 Vbeta and 13 Jbeta primers. Measured with immunoSEQ multiplex PCR; TCRdb has only the in-frame clones, and not every one. This table has fewer than 100,000 clones, 70% to 80% appearing once. The sequencing sample was made of PBMCs. All receptors come from a middle-aged man in good health and CMV-seronegative.

This clone has just a few counts. V gene TRBV28 combines with J gene TRBJ1-2; TRBD1 might be the D (6 bases). V was shortened by 6 bases and J by 5 bases, with 16 bases between the two germline ends. This CDR3 spans 14 amino acids. Germline-derived CDR1 and CDR2 are MDHEN and SYDVKM. CDR3 DNA: TGTGCCAGCAGCCGTTGGACAGCATTATATGGCTACACCTTC. Translating it yields CASSRWTALYGYTF.

The CDR3, as DNA: TGTGCCAGCAGCTTGGCGGGACACGTCTCCTACGAGCAGTACTTC. Its translation is CASSLAGHVSYEQYF. This rearrangement joins TRBV5-5 to TRBJ2-7; a possible D gene is TRBD1 (6 bases). CDR1 SGHKS and CDR2 YYEKEE come from the germline V gene (reference sequence). Deletions cut 0 bases from V and 0 bases from J, with 10 bases between. The CDR3 length is 15 residues. The full variable domain, in which reference TRBV5-5 and TRBJ2-7 provide the parts outside the CDR3, is DAGVTQSPTHLIKTRGQQVTLRCSPISGHKSVSWYQQVLGQGPQFIFQYYEKEERGRGNFPDRFSARQFPNYSSELNVNALLLGDSALYLCASSLAGHVSYEQYFGPGTRLTVT.

The CDR3, as DNA: TGTGCCAGCAAATACGGACAGACTAACACTGAAGCTTTCTTT. Translating gives CASKYGQTNTEAFF. V usage is TRBV6-5 and J usage is TRBJ1-1; D perhaps matches TRBD1 (6 bases). V gave up 7 bases and J gave up 2 bases, with 14 bases separating them. Germline CDR1 reads MNHEY; CDR2 reads SVGAGI. This CDR3 spans 14 amino acids.

This chain joins TRBV15 and TRBJ2-1; 10 positions agree with TRBD2. This CDR3 has 16 residues. CDR1 and CDR2 (germline): LNHNV, YYDKDF (reference sequence). The junction had 4 bases not matched to a gene; V was cut back by 5 bases and J by 0 bases. The CDR3 spells CATSESSGGSYNEQFF. CDR3 coding DNA: TGTGCCACCAGCGAATCTAGCGGGGGCTCCTACAATGAGCAGTTCTTC.

This clone was seen a handful of times. J is TRBJ2-5 and V is TRBV5-6, with a possible D match to TRBD1 (5 bases). Per the germline V gene, CDR1 is SGHDT and CDR2 is YYEEEE. This CDR3 comprises 14 residues. V lost 0 bases and J 4 bases, leaving 10 bases between the germline ends. The CDR3 loop reads CASSLEPRGETQYF. As DNA, the CDR3 is TGTGCCAGCAGCTTGGAACCTAGGGGAGAGACCCAGTACTTC.

The chain is built from TRBV5-6 and TRBJ1-3; D is uncertain. The CDR3 is made up of 14 amino acids. Deletions cut 4 bases from V and 1 base from J, with 9 bases between. Germline V gene lookup returns CDR1 SGHDT and CDR2 YYEEEE. In DNA, the CDR3 is TGTGCCAGCAGCCCCCGGGGATCTGGAAACACCATATATTTT. Translation gives CASSPRGSGNTIYF.

The CDR3 nucleotides read TGTGCCTGGACTGACATGATAGATAATTCACCCCTCCACTTT. Amino acid sequence: CAWTDMIDNSPLHF. This chain joins TRBV30 and TRBJ1-6, with D hard to call. The CDR3 totals 14 residues. Germline values: CDR1 GTSNPN, CDR2 SVGIG (reference sequence). With 4 bases removed from V and 5 bases from J, the gap between germline ends came to 12 bases. The variable domain in full, completed from reference TRBV30 and TRBJ1-6, reads SQTIHQWPATLVQPVGSPLSLECTVEGTSNPNLYWYRQAAGRGLQLLFYSVGIGQISSEVPQNLSASRPQDRQFILSSKKLLLSDSGFYLCAWTDMIDNSPLHFGNGTRLTVT.

This clone was observed a single time. The chain links TRBV29-1 to TRBJ1-6; a possible D gene is TRBD1 (5 bases). Germline V CDR1 and CDR2: SQVTM, ANQGSEA. This CDR3 contains 12 residues. In DNA, the CDR3 is TGCAGGGGGGGATCCTATAATTCACCCCTCCACTTT. Its protein product is CRGGSYNSPLHF.

In this sample, this clone turned up a few times. The chain is built from TRBV27 and TRBJ1-2, with TRBD1 matching 7 bases. Germline V gene sequence: CDR1 MNHEY, CDR2 SMNVEV (reference sequence). CDR3 length: 15 amino acids. Germline trimming cut 5 bases from V and 4 bases from J; bases unmatched to any gene: 10. In DNA form, the CDR3 reads TGTGCCAGCAGTCCGGGGACAGCGCCCTTCTATGGCTACACCTTC. This gives the protein CASSPGTAPFYGYTF.

This chain links TRBV7-6 with TRBJ2-5; 9 bases map to TRBD1. The end of the DNA aligns better with TRBJ2-7, so the J call may be wrong. Germline-derived CDR1 and CDR2 are SGHVS and FNYEAQ. This CDR3 is 17 amino acids long. CDR3 nucleotide sequence: TGTGCCAGCAGCTTCTTGCCAGACAGGGGGTCCTCCTACGAGCAGTACTTC. It translates to CASSFLPDRGSSYEQYF.